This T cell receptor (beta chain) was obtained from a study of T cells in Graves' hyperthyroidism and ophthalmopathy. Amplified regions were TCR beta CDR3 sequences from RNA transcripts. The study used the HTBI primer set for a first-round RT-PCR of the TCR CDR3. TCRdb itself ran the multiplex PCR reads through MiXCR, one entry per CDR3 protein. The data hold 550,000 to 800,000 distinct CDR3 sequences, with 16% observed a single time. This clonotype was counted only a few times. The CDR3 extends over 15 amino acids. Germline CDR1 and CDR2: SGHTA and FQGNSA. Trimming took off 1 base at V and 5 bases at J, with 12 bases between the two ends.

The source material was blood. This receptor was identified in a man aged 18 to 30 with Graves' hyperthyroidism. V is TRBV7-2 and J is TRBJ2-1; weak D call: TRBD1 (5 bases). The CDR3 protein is CASSLVRAINNEQFF. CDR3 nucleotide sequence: TGTGCCAGCAGCTTAGTCAGGGCTATTAACAATGAGCAGTTCTTC.